These T cell receptor beta chains were read from a single sample in a study of molecular identifiers for immune sequencing clone quantification. TCRdb called the PCR reads again in MiXCR, with one record for every CDR3 protein. Of a few hundred thousand distinct CDR3 sequences listed, roughly a quarter are singletons. Sequencing input: naive CD8+ T cells from blood, with Jurkat cell RNA spiked in. The origin of the receptors is a human donor in good health. Some libraries in this study had Jurkat cell RNA spiked in. The CDR3 runs from the conserved cysteine through the conserved F or W. A D gene is named only where the DNA matches it firmly. For some rows the clone size is stated as once, few or many, or as a class when expanded; others skip it.

v_gene: TRBV20-1; d_gene: TRBD1; abundance: few; j_gene: TRBJ2-7; CDR3nt: TGCAGTGCTAGGGGCCAGGGGGCCGGGGTGGTCTACGAGCAGTACTTC; CDR3aa: CSARGQGAGVVYEQYF
v_gene: TRBV6-1; d_gene: NA; abundance: many; j_gene: TRBJ2-7; CDR3nt: TGTGCCAGCAGGGCGGGTTTCTACGAGCAGTACTTC; CDR3aa: CASRAGFYEQYF
v_gene: TRBV6-5; d_gene: NA; abundance: many; j_gene: TRBJ2-5; CDR3nt: TGTGCCAGCAGTCTACTAAGGGAACAAGAGACCCAGTACTTC; CDR3aa: CASSLLREQETQYF
v_gene: TRBV4-3; d_gene: NA; abundance: NA; j_gene: TRBJ2-5; CDR3nt: TGCGCCAGCAGCCAAGATACCGGCGGGGAGACCCAGTACTTC; CDR3aa: CASSQDTGGETQYF
v_gene: TRBV3-1; d_gene: TRBD2; abundance: NA; j_gene: TRBJ2-3; CDR3nt: TGTGCCAGCAGCCAAACGCCGGGGGGAGGGGCAGATACGCAGTATTTT; CDR3aa: CASSQTPGGGADTQYF
v_gene: TRBV29-1; d_gene: TRBD1; abundance: NA; j_gene: TRBJ2-2; CDR3nt: TGCAGCGTTGCCCCTCTCGGTGGACAGGAGGTCTCCGGGGAGCTGTTTTTT; CDR3aa: CSVAPLGGQEVSGELFF
v_gene: TRBV7-2; d_gene: NA; abundance: many; j_gene: TRBJ2-1; CDR3nt: TGTGCCAGCAGCTTAGGTTACAATGAGCAGTTCTTC; CDR3aa: CASSLGYNEQFF
v_gene: TRBV29-1; d_gene: NA; abundance: many; j_gene: TRBJ2-7; CDR3nt: TGCAGCGTGTTACAGGACGAGCAGTACTTC; CDR3aa: CSVLQDEQYF
v_gene: TRBV5-1; d_gene: NA; abundance: many; j_gene: TRBJ2-7; CDR3nt: TGCGCCAGCAGCTTGGAGTTGTCAGTTCCCTCCTACGAGCAGTACTTC; CDR3aa: CASSLELSVPSYEQYF
v_gene: TRBV7-8; d_gene: NA; abundance: many; j_gene: TRBJ2-3; CDR3nt: TGTGCCAGCAGCCTGGGGACCTTACTTTTCACAGATACGCAGTATTTT; CDR3aa: CASSLGTLLFTDTQYF
v_gene: TRBV12-5; d_gene: TRBD1; abundance: many; j_gene: TRBJ1-1; CDR3nt: TGTGCTACCAGGGGGGGTTGGAACACTGAAGCTTTCTTT; CDR3aa: CATRGGWNTEAFF
v_gene: TRBV7-9; d_gene: NA; abundance: many; j_gene: TRBJ2-7; CDR3nt: TGTGCCAGCAGCTTAGCGCTCGGGACACGACTCGAGCAGTACTTC; CDR3aa: CASSLALGTRLEQYF
v_gene: TRBV14; d_gene: NA; abundance: NA; j_gene: TRBJ1-5; CDR3nt: TGTGCCAGCAGGACCGGGGTCGAAGTAAGCAATCAGCCCCAGCATTTT; CDR3aa: CASRTGVEVSNQPQHF
v_gene: TRBV20-1; d_gene: TRBD2; abundance: NA; j_gene: TRBJ2-1; CDR3nt: TGCAGTGCTAGAGTCTTCCGGGACTACTACAATGAGCAGTCCTTC; CDR3aa: CSARVFRDYYNEQSF
v_gene: TRBV11-2; d_gene: NA; abundance: many; j_gene: TRBJ2-1; CDR3nt: TGTGCCAGCAGCTCGCCCCCCGGGGCCCATAGCTCCTACAATGAGCAGTTCTTC; CDR3aa: CASSSPPGAHSSYNEQFF
v_gene: TRBV20-1; d_gene: NA; abundance: once; j_gene: TRBJ1-1; CDR3nt: TGCAGTGCTAGAGATAGGGGAATGGGCACTGAAGCTTTCTTT; CDR3aa: CSARDRGMGTEAFF
v_gene: TRBV20-1; d_gene: NA; abundance: NA; j_gene: TRBJ2-2; CDR3nt: TGCAGTGCTAGGGAGATGAACACCGGGGAGCTGTTTTTT; CDR3aa: CSAREMNTGELFF
v_gene: TRBV7-6; d_gene: NA; abundance: many; j_gene: TRBJ2-1; CDR3nt: TGTGCCAGCAGCCTTAGTGTAGATTCCTCCTACAATGAGCAGTTCTTC; CDR3aa: CASSLSVDSSYNEQFF
v_gene: TRBV24-1; d_gene: NA; abundance: NA; j_gene: TRBJ2-2; CDR3nt: TGTGCCACCAGTTCCGGACCACCCTCGACCGGGGAGCTGTTTTTT; CDR3aa: CATSSGPPSTGELFF
v_gene: TRBV14; d_gene: NA; abundance: few; j_gene: TRBJ2-7; CDR3nt: TGTGCCAGCAGCCAGGCCGCATTTTCGGGGCCCCATTACGAGCAGTACTTC; CDR3aa: CASSQAAFSGPHYEQYF
v_gene: TRBV6-5; d_gene: NA; abundance: many; j_gene: TRBJ2-7; CDR3nt: TGTGCCAGCAACTCTATCGGGACACCCTACGAGCAGTACTTC; CDR3aa: CASNSIGTPYEQYF
v_gene: TRBV7-6; d_gene: NA; abundance: many; j_gene: TRBJ2-5; CDR3nt: TGTGCCAGCAGCTTGGATTCAGGGGAGCAAGAGACCCAGTACTTC; CDR3aa: CASSLDSGEQETQYF
v_gene: TRBV11-2; d_gene: NA; abundance: NA; j_gene: TRBJ2-3; CDR3nt: TGTGCCAGCAGCTTATTTGTCCCACGCACAGATACGCAGTATTTT; CDR3aa: CASSLFVPRTDTQYF
v_gene: TRBV7-9; d_gene: NA; abundance: NA; j_gene: TRBJ2-7; CDR3nt: TGTGCCAGCAGCTTACTAGGGGGGGACGAGCAGTACTTC; CDR3aa: CASSLLGGDEQYF
v_gene: TRBV5-1; d_gene: TRBD1; abundance: NA; j_gene: TRBJ2-7; CDR3nt: TGCGCCAGCAGCTCCCTCGACAGGGGCGCCTACGAGCAGTACTTC; CDR3aa: CASSSLDRGAYEQYF
v_gene: TRBV19; d_gene: TRBD2; abundance: few; j_gene: TRBJ2-1; CDR3nt: TGTGCCAGTACCCCGCCAGCGGGGGACTACAATGAGCAGTTCTTC; CDR3aa: CASTPPAGDYNEQFF
v_gene: TRBV7-2; d_gene: NA; abundance: NA; j_gene: TRBJ2-1; CDR3nt: TGTGCCAGCAGCTTAGGGTCTGGGCAGTTCTTC; CDR3aa: CASSLGSGQFF
v_gene: TRBV2; d_gene: NA; abundance: many; j_gene: TRBJ1-5; CDR3nt: TGTGCCAGCAGTGAAGCTGCCGGGCAGCCCCAGCATTTT; CDR3aa: CASSEAAGQPQHF
v_gene: TRBV4-3; d_gene: NA; abundance: few; j_gene: TRBJ1-6; CDR3nt: TGCGCCAGCGGGGAGGTCGGGGCAACGGGTTCACCCCTCCACTTT; CDR3aa: CASGEVGATGSPLHF